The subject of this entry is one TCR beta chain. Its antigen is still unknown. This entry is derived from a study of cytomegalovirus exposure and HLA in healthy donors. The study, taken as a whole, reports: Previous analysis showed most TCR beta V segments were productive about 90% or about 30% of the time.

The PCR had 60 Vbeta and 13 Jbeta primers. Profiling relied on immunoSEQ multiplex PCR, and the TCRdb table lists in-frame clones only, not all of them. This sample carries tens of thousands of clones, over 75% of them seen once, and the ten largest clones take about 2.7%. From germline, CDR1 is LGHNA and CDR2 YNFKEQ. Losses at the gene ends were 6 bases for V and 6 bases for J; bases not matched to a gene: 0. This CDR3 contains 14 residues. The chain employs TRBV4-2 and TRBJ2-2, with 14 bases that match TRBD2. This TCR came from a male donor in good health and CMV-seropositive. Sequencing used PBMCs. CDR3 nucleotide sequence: TGTGCCAGCAGGGGACTAGCGGGAGCCGGGGAGCTGTTTTTT. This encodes CASRGLAGAGELFF.